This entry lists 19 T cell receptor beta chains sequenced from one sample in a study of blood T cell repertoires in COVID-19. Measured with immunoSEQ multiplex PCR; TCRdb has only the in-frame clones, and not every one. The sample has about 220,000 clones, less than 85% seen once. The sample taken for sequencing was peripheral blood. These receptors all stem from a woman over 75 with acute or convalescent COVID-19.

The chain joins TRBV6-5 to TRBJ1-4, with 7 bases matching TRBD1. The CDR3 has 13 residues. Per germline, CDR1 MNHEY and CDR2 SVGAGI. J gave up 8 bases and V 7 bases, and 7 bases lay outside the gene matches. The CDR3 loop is CASNPDRVEKLFF. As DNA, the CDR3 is TGTGCCAGCAACCCCGACAGGGTCGAAAAACTGTTTTTT.

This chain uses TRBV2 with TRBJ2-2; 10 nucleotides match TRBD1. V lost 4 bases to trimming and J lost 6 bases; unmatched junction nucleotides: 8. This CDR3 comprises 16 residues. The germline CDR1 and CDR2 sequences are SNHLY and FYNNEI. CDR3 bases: TGTGCCAGCAGTGGGACAGGGGGATGGATGGCCGGGGAGCTGTTTTTT. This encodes CASSGTGGWMAGELFF.

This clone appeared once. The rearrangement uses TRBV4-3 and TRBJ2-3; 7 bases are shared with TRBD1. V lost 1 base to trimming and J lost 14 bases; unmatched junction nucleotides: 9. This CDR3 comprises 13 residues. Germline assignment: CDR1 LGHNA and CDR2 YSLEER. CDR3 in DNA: TGCGCCAGCAGCCAAGGGGGACAGCCGTATACGTATTTT. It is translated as CASSQGGQPYTYF.

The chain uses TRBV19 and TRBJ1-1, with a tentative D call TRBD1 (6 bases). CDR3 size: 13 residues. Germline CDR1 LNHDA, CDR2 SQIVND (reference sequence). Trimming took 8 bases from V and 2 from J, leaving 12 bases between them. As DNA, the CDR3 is TGTGCCAGTCACCGGGACATCAACACTGAAGCTTTCTTT. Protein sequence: CASHRDINTEAFF.

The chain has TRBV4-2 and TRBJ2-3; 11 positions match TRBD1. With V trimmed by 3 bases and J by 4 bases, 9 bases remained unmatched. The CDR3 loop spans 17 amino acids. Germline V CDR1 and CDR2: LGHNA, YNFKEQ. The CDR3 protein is CASSQEGQGVNADTQYF. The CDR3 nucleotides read TGTGCCAGCAGCCAGGAGGGACAGGGGGTTAACGCAGATACGCAGTATTTT.

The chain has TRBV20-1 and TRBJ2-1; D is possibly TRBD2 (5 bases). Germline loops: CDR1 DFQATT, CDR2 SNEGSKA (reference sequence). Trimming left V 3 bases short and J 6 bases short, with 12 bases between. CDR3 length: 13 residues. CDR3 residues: CSASMWESNEQFF. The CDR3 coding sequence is TGCAGTGCTAGTATGTGGGAGAGCAATGAGCAGTTCTTC.

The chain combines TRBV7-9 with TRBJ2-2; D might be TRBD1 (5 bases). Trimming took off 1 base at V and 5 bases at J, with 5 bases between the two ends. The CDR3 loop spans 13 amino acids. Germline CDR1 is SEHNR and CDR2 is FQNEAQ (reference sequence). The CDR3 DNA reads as TGTGCCAGCAGCTTAGAGGGGACCGGGGAGCTGTTTTTT. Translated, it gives CASSLEGTGELFF.

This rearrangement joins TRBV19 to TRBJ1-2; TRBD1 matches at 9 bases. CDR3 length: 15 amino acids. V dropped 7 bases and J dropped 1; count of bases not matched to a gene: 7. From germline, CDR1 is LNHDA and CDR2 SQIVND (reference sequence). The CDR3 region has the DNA TGTGCCAGTAAAATCGGACAGGGGAATAACTATGGCTACACCTTC. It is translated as CASKIGQGNNYGYTF.

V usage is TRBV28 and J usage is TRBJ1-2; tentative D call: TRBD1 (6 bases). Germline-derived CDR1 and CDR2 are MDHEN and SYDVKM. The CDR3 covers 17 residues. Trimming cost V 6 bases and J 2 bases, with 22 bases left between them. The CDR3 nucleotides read TGTGCCAGCAGCCGCTGGACAGACCTAAATAGCAACTATGGCTACACCTTC. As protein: CASSRWTDLNSNYGYTF.

CDR3 nucleotides: TGTGCCAGCAGCGTAGCACAAGAGACCCAGTACTTC. It specifies CASSVAQETQYF. The V call is TRBV9, the J call TRBJ2-5, with no clear D. The CDR3 runs to 12 residues. V lost 0 bases and J lost 2, with 2 bases in between. Germline lookup yields CDR1 SGDLS and CDR2 YYNGEE. The full variable domain, its missing parts supplied by reference TRBV9 and TRBJ2-5, is DSGVTQTPKHLITATGQRVTLRCSPRSGDLSVYWYQQSLDQGLQFLIQYYNGEERAKGNILERFSAQQFPDLHSELNLSSLELGDSALYFCASSVAQETQYFGPGTRLLVL.

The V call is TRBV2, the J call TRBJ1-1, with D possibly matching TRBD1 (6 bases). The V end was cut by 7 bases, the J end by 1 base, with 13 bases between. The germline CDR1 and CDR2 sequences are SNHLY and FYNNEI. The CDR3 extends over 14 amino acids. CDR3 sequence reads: CASNLLTGNTEAFF. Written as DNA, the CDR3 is TGTGCCAGCAACCTATTGACAGGGAACACTGAAGCTTTCTTT.

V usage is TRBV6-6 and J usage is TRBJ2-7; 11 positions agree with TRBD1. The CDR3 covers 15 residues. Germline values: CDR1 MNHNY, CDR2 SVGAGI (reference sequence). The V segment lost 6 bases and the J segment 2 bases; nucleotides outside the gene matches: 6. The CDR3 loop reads CASSPPGQGAYEQYF. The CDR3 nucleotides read TGTGCCAGCAGCCCTCCGGGACAGGGGGCCTACGAGCAGTACTTC.

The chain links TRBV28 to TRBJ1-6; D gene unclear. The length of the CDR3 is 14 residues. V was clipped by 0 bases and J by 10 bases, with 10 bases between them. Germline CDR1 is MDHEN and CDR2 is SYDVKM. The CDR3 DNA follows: TGTGCCAGCAGTTTATGGGAGTTGGTATCACCCCTCCACTTT. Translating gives CASSLWELVSPLHF.

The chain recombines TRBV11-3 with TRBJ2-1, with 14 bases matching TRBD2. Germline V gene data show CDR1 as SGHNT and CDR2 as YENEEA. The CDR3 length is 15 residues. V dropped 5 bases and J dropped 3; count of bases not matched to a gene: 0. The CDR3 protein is CASSGTSGSYNEQFF. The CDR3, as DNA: TGTGCCAGCAGCGGGACTAGCGGGAGCTACAATGAGCAGTTCTTC.

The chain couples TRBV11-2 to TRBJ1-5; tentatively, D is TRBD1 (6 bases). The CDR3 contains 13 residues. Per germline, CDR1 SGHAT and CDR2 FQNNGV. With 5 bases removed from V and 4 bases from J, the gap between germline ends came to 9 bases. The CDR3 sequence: CASSIGQNQPQHF. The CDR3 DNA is TGTGCCAGCAGCATCGGACAGAATCAGCCCCAGCATTTT.

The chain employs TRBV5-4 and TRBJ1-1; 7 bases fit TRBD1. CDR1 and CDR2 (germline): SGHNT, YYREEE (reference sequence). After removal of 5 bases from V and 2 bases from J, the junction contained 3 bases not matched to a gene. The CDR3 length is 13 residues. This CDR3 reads CASRRDSNTEAFF. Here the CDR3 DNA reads TGTGCCAGCAGAAGGGACAGCAACACTGAAGCTTTCTTT.

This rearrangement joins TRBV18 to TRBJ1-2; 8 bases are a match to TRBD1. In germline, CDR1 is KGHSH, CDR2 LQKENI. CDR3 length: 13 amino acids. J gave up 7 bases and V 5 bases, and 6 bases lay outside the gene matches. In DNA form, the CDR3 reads TGTGCCAGCTCAGAACAGGGGGTCGGTGGCTACACCTTC. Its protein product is CASSEQGVGGYTF.

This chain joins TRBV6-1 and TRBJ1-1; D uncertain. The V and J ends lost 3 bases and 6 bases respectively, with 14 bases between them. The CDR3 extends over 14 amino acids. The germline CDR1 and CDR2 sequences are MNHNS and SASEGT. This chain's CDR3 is CASSDRFPPSEAFF. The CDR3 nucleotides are TGTGCCAGCAGTGACAGGTTCCCCCCCTCTGAAGCTTTCTTT.

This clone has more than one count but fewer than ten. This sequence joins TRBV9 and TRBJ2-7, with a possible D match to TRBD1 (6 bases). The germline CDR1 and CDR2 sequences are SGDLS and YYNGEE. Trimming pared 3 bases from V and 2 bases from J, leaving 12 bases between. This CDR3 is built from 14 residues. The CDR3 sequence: CASSARTETYEQYF. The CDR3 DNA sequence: TGTGCCAGCAGCGCCCGGACAGAAACCTACGAGCAGTACTTC.